This note documents a single T cell receptor (beta chain) sequence. Antigen: not known. The data were taken from a study of cytomegalovirus exposure and HLA in healthy donors. Notes on the study in general: Overall, about 160 TCR beta chains were annotated as cytomegalovirus-associated. A few CMV-associated chains proved CMV antigen-specific in vitro. Both high specificity and high sensitivity reportedly marked the classifier's diagnosis of cytomegalovirus status.

The protocol was immunoSEQ multiplex PCR, while the TCRdb copy is restricted to in-frame clones and leaves out a portion. The sample records roughly 260,000 clones, almost 90% being singletons. The donors were members of the approximately 130-subject validation cohort (separate from the roughly 660-subject first cohort). CDR1 SGDLS and CDR2 YYNGEE come from the germline V gene. The J segment lost 0 bases and the V segment lost 3 bases, leaving 3 bases of the junction unmatched. The CDR3 runs 15 residues. This sequence was found in a woman between 18 and 29 years old in good health and CMV-seronegative. The chain is built from TRBV9 and TRBJ1-1; TRBD1 aligns across 9 bases. The source material was PBMCs. CDR3 sequence reads: CASSADRGLNTEAFF. The CDR3 DNA reads as TGTGCCAGCAGCGCGGACAGGGGTTTGAACACTGAAGCTTTCTTT. The full variable domain, its missing parts supplied by reference TRBV9 and TRBJ1-1, is DSGVTQTPKHLITATGQRVTLRCSPRSGDLSVYWYQQSLDQGLQFLIQYYNGEERAKGNILERFSAQQFPDLHSELNLSSLELGDSALYFCASSADRGLNTEAFFGQGTRLTVV.